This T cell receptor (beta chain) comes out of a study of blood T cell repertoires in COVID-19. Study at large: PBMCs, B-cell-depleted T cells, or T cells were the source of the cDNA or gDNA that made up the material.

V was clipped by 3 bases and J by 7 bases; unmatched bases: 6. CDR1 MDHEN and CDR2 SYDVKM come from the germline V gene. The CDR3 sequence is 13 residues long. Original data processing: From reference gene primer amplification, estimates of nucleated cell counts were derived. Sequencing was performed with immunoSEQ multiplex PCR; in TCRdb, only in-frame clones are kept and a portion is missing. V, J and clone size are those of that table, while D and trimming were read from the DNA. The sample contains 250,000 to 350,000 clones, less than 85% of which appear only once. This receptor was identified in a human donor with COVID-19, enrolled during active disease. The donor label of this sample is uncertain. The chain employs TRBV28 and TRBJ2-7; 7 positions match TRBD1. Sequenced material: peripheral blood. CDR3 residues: CASSLGQRGEQYF. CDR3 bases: TGTGCCAGCAGTTTGGGACAGAGGGGAGAGCAGTACTTC.